Here is one T cell receptor beta chain with its context. Original methodology: Amplification with reference gene primers provided the estimates of nucleated cell counts. The data were produced by immunoSEQ multiplex PCR, yet TCRdb's version contains in-frame clones alone and is incomplete. The V and J calls and clone size are taken from that table; D and trimming were inferred from the DNA. The data contain about 100,000 clones, more than 70% of them singletons. This sample was included in a study of blood T cell repertoires in COVID-19. Study-level background: COVID-19 samples from acute and convalescent phases originated in the United States, Italy and Spain. The cDNA or gDNA used as material had been derived from T cells, B-cell-depleted T cells, or PBMCs.

The CDR3 extends over 17 amino acids. Trimming at V came to 5 bases and at J to 8 bases, leaving 17 bases not matched to a gene. Germline CDR1 and CDR2: SGHNT and YENEEA. The sequence came from a human donor in a cohort sampled during active COVID-19. Sequences were obtained from peripheral blood. The gene calls are TRBV11-3 and TRBJ2-1; 8 bases fit TRBD2. The CDR3 reads CASSLNGGRLQEHEQFF. The DNA of the CDR3 is TGTGCCAGCAGCCTTAACGGCGGGAGGCTCCAGGAGCATGAGCAGTTCTTC.